This T cell receptor (beta chain) is drawn from a study of blood T cell repertoires in COVID-19. The overall study: PBMCs, B-cell-depleted T cells, or T cells were the source of the cDNA or gDNA that made up the material.

Germline loops: CDR1 MNHEY, CDR2 SVGAGI. This CDR3 has 15 residues. With 7 bases removed from V and 0 bases from J, the gap between germline ends came to 13 bases. Authors' processing steps: Using reference gene primer amplification, nucleated cell counts were estimated. The protocol was immunoSEQ multiplex PCR, while the TCRdb copy is restricted to in-frame clones and leaves out a portion. The D gene and trimming were derived from the DNA, and the V and J assignments and clone size from that table. Of over 85,000 clones in the sample, approximately 87% were seen once. Material for sequencing was peripheral blood. The J gene is TRBJ1-5, the V gene TRBV6-5; TRBD1 might be the D (5 bases). This TCR was recovered from a human donor with acute or convalescent COVID-19. The donor label of this sample is uncertain. The CDR3 loop is CASTLRQTSNQPQHF. The CDR3, as DNA: TGTGCCAGCACTTTGAGACAGACTAGCAATCAGCCCCAGCATTTT.